The 11 T cell receptor beta chains given below trace back to one sample, sequenced in a study of Ad26.COV2.S vaccination and SARS-CoV-2 variants. Indicated treatment: approximately 18 received Ad26.COV2.S at low or high dose, single or two shots; 5 received placebo; per-sample allocation not given. Collection of samples fell on day 63 after the first vaccine or placebo injection. Clones were read by immunoSEQ multiplex PCR, and TCRdb kept only the in-frame ones, dropping some. The sample contains around 300,000 clones, around 89% of which appear only once. Sequenced material: peripheral blood, taken in a trial of Ad26.COV2.S vaccine versus placebo. Receptor source: a person between 18 and 59 years old who received the Ad26.COV2.S COVID-19 vaccine or a placebo.

Concerning this clone: Other nucleotide sequences from this sample produce the same CDR3. This rearrangement joins TRBV5-6 to TRBJ1-2; D gene ambiguous. Germline V gene lookup returns CDR1 SGHDT and CDR2 YYEEEE. V was clipped by 0 bases and J by 2 bases, with 5 bases between them. This CDR3 contains 13 residues. This CDR3 reads CASSLGRNYGYTF. The CDR3 DNA reads as TGTGCCAGCAGCTTGGGACGGAACTATGGCTACACCTTC. The complete variable domain, with remaining parts taken from reference TRBV5-6 and TRBJ1-2, reads DAGVTQSPTHLIKTRGQQVTLRCSPKSGHDTVSWYQQALGQGPQFIFQYYEEEERQRGNFPDRFSGHQFPNYSSELNVNALLLGDSALYLCASSLGRNYGYTFGSGTRLTVV.

This clone came up a few times. Other nucleotide sequences from this sample produce the same CDR3. The chain recombines TRBV18 with TRBJ1-6; D is undetermined. Trimming pared 3 bases from V and 5 bases from J, leaving 5 bases between. The CDR3 consists of 13 residues. The V gene's germline CDR1 is KGHSH and CDR2 LQKENI. CDR3 sequence reads: CASSPQDNSPLHF. The CDR3 DNA reads TGTGCCAGCTCACCGCAAGATAATTCACCCCTCCACTTT.

The chain is built from TRBV5-6 and TRBJ1-2, with 8 bases identical to TRBD1. Germline values: CDR1 SGHDT, CDR2 YYEEEE. The CDR3 spans 14 residues. V dropped 4 bases and J dropped 8; count of bases not matched to a gene: 10. The CDR3 sequence: CASSEGQGAGGYTF. CDR3 nucleotides: TGTGCCAGCAGCGAGGGTCAGGGGGCAGGCGGCTACACCTTC.

V gene TRBV18 combines with J gene TRBJ2-7; 11 nucleotides line up with TRBD1. The V and J ends lost 3 bases and 5 bases, in that order; junction bases with no gene match: 6. The germline gives CDR1 KGHSH, CDR2 LQKENI. This CDR3 comprises 15 residues. The CDR3 loop reads CASSPDRTGGHEQYF. The CDR3, as DNA: TGTGCCAGCTCACCCGATAGGACAGGGGGCCACGAGCAGTACTTC.

The rearrangement links TRBV4-1 to TRBJ2-1; D gene ambiguous. The germline CDR1 and CDR2 sequences are MGHRA and YSYEKL. The CDR3 has 16 residues. V was pared by 1 base and J by 0 bases, with 10 bases between. The CDR3 sequence: CASSQGRLSSYNEQFF. In DNA, the CDR3 is TGCGCCAGCAGCCAAGGACGGCTTAGCTCCTACAATGAGCAGTTCTTC.

The V gene is TRBV9, the J gene TRBJ2-7; TRBD2 matches 7 bases. This CDR3 comprises 12 residues. Trimming at V came to 1 base and at J to 6 bases, leaving 1 base not matched to a gene. The germline V gene encodes CDR1 SGDLS and CDR2 YYNGEE. CDR3 amino acids: CASSVTGGEQYF. As DNA, the CDR3 is TGTGCCAGCAGCGTAACGGGAGGCGAGCAGTACTTC.

V usage is TRBV4-1 and J usage is TRBJ2-3, with D perhaps matching TRBD2 (6 bases). Deletions cut 0 bases from V and 0 bases from J, with 25 bases between. The CDR3 is 21 residues long. Germline-derived CDR1 and CDR2 are MGHRA and YSYEKL. CDR3 amino acids: CASSQDAIRGLLTTSTDTQYF. CDR3 nucleotide sequence: TGCGCCAGCAGCCAAGACGCGATTAGGGGACTTCTCACGACTAGCACAGATACGCAGTATTTT.

The rearrangement uses TRBV3-1 (or the pseudogene TRBV3-2) and TRBJ2-5; D is perhaps TRBD1 (6 bases). The CDR3 is made up of 14 amino acids. The germline CDR1 and CDR2 sequences are LGHDT and YNNKEL (reference sequence). Trimming stripped 3 bases from V and 5 bases from J, with 13 bases between. In DNA, the CDR3 is TGTGCCAGCAGCCAGAAACAGGGTTGGGAGACCCAGTACTTC. Protein: CASSQKQGWETQYF.

The rearrangement uses TRBV7-7 and TRBJ2-5, with 7 bases lining up with TRBD1. CDR1 SSHAT and CDR2 FNYEAQ come from the germline V gene (reference sequence). Trimming at V came to 5 bases and at J to 3 bases, leaving 9 bases not matched to a gene. CDR3 length: 15 amino acids. The CDR3 nucleotides are TGTGCCAGCAGCGCATATCGGGACAGCGAAGAGACCCAGTACTTC. This codes for CASSAYRDSEETQYF.

The V gene is TRBV5-4, the J gene TRBJ2-3; perhaps D is TRBD1 or TRBD2 (5 bases each). Germline CDR1 reads SGHNT; CDR2 reads YYREEE (reference sequence). V dropped 0 bases and J dropped 2 bases, with 19 bases sitting between them. This CDR3 comprises 18 residues. This CDR3 is CASSLGGTWGLNTDTQYF. In nucleotides, the CDR3 is TGTGCCAGCAGCTTGGGAGGGACCTGGGGCCTAAACACAGATACGCAGTATTTT.

The chain uses TRBV5-1 and TRBJ2-1; TRBD2 aligns across 11 bases. Germline CDR1 is SGHRS and CDR2 is YFSETQ. J was trimmed by 8 bases and V by 1 base; bases with no gene match: 5. The CDR3 has 15 residues. The CDR3 bases are TGCGCCAGCAGCTTGATCGGACTAGCGGGCGATGAGCAGTTCTTC. This codes for CASSLIGLAGDEQFF. The full variable domain, its missing parts supplied by reference TRBV5-1 and TRBJ2-1, is KAGVTQTPRYLIKTRGQQVTLSCSPISGHRSVSWYQQTPGQGLQFLFEYFSETQRNKGNFPGRFSGRQFSNSRSEMNVSTLELGDSALYLCASSLIGLAGDEQFFGPGTRLTVL.